Listed below are T cell receptor beta chains from one sample, sequenced in a study of blood T cells in healthy people across ages. TCRdb processed the 5' RACE reads anew with MiXCR; each CDR3 protein has one entry. The sample has nearly 800,000 distinct CDR3 sequences, approximately 60% seen once. Sequencing was done on a sample of blood. The receptor set was obtained from a man between 35 and 55 years old in good health. Both conserved end residues are part of each CDR3. D genes are given only for firm matches. Clone size appears in some rows only: once, few, many, or a class for an expanded clone.

d_call j_call clone_size v_call cdr3_nt cdr3_aa
. TRBJ2-3 . TRBV28 TGTGCCAGCAGTCGACGACCGAATTTAAACACAGATACGCAGTATTTT CASSRRPNLNTDTQYF
. TRBJ2-5 many TRBV20-1 TGCAGTGCTAGAGGAGTATCCGTCGGTTTGGAGACCCAGTACTTC CSARGVSVGLETQYF
TRBD2 TRBJ2-3 few TRBV20-1 TGCAGTGCTAGAGCCTACGGTGGGACTAGCGGGCCCACAGATACGCAGTATTTT CSARAYGGTSGPTDTQYF
. TRBJ2-3 . TRBV7-6 TGTGCCAGCAGCCAGGGTGCCAGGGTTACAGATACACAGTATTTT CASSQGARVTDTQYF
. TRBJ2-6 . TRBV27 TGTGCCAGCAGACTGATTGGGTCCGGGGCCAACGTCCTGACTTTC CASRLIGSGANVLTF
TRBD2 TRBJ2-1 few TRBV29-1 TGCAGCGTTGAGTCTAGCGGGAGGCCGGATGAGCAGTTCTTC CSVESSGRPDEQFF
. TRBJ2-5 once TRBV20-1 TGCAGTGCTAGAGCGGGGGACATAATAGAGACCCAGTACTTC CSARAGDIIETQYF
. TRBJ2-7 . TRBV13 TGTGCCAGCAGCTTAGAGTACAGCGGGTTACCCTCCTACGAGCAGTACTTC CASSLEYSGLPSYEQYF
TRBD2 TRBJ2-3 . TRBV7-6 TGTGCCAGCGGACCGGGAGCGGGAGTTATATCAGATACGCAGTATTTT CASGPGAGVISDTQYF
. TRBJ2-1 many TRBV20-1 TGCAGTGCTAGAATCCGGCCAGATTTCTACAATGAGCAGTTCTTC CSARIRPDFYNEQFF
. TRBJ1-6 . TRBV20-1 TGCAGTGCTAGGCAAGGCAATTCACCCCTCCACTTT CSARQGNSPLHF
. TRBJ2-5 . TRBV7-2 TGTGCCAGCAGCTTAGCAGGGTCTAGTAAAGAGACCCAGTACTTC CASSLAGSSKETQYF
TRBD1 TRBJ1-6 . TRBV7-2 TGTGCCAGCAGCTCGGACAGGAGCTCCTATAATTCACCCCTCCACTTT CASSSDRSSYNSPLHF
TRBD1 TRBJ2-7 . TRBV20-1 TGCAGTGCTCAACCGGACAGGAACTACGAGCAGTACTTC CSAQPDRNYEQYF
. TRBJ1-4 . TRBV3-1 TGTGCCAGCAGCCAAGATCCGGCAGGGGACTATGAAAAACTGTTTTTT CASSQDPAGDYEKLFF
TRBD2 TRBJ2-1 few TRBV7-3 TGTGCCAGCAGCTCGGGGGGACTAGCGGGGGCAAACTCCTACAATGAGCAGTTCTTC CASSSGGLAGANSYNEQFF
. TRBJ1-1 . TRBV7-2 TGTGCCAGCAGCTTAAATAGTTTGGTATTCTTT CASSLNSLVFF
. TRBJ2-5 few TRBV6-6 TGTGCCAGCAGTTACCCACAGGGAATTGACGAGACCCAGTACTTC CASSYPQGIDETQYF
. TRBJ1-1 . TRBV19 TGTGCCAGTAATCACAAACTCATGAACACTGAAGCTTTCTTT CASNHKLMNTEAFF
. TRBJ2-2 . TRBV11-3 TGTGCCAGCAGCTTAGATTTGAACAGGCCCCCGGAGGAGCTGTTTTTT CASSLDLNRPPEELFF
TRBD1 TRBJ2-3 . TRBV20-1 TGCAGTGCCTCACAGGGGAACACAGATACGCAGTATTTT CSASQGNTDTQYF
. TRBJ1-1 . TRBV7-9 TGTGCCAGCAGGCCATCAGGAAAGAGCCCGAAAGAAGCTTTCTTT CASRPSGKSPKEAFF
. TRBJ2-3 . TRBV3-1 TGTGCCAGCAGCCCGACCGGGCTTAGGGATACGCAGTATTTT CASSPTGLRDTQYF
TRBD2 TRBJ2-3 . TRBV7-8 TGTGCCAGTGGACTAGCGGGGGCGAGGGGCACAGATACGCAGTATTTT CASGLAGARGTDTQYF
. TRBJ2-3 . TRBV2 TGTGCCAGCAGTGTTGGTAGACTGCCCACAGATACGCAGTATTTT CASSVGRLPTDTQYF
. TRBJ2-7 many TRBV7-9 TGTGCCAGCAGCTTAGGAGATGGCTACGAGCAGTACTTC CASSLGDGYEQYF
. TRBJ1-4 . TRBV5-1 TGCGCCAGCAGCTTGGGGGACCCCAGAGAAGGAGTGTTTTTT CASSLGDPREGVFF
TRBD2 TRBJ2-3 few TRBV28 TGTGCCAGCAGTTTGGGGACTAGCTCGGCAGATACGCAGTATTTT CASSLGTSSADTQYF
. TRBJ2-2 few TRBV28 TGTGCCAGCACTCAGGCTGCCACCGGGGAGCTGTTTTTT CASTQAATGELFF
. TRBJ2-7 . TRBV4-1 TGCGCCAGCAGCCAAGAAAAGTCCGGGGGGCCCCACGAGCAGTACTTC CASSQEKSGGPHEQYF
. TRBJ1-2 few TRBV4-1 TGCGCCAGCTCCTGGGGAGCCGGCTACACCTTC CASSWGAGYTF
. TRBJ1-3 . TRBV5-1 TGCGCCAGCAGCTTGGCAGGGGCCCCTTCTGGAAACACCATATATTTT CASSLAGAPSGNTIYF
TRBD2 TRBJ2-7 few TRBV9 TGTGCCAGCAGCGTAGGACTAGCGGGCGCATACGAGCAGTACTTC CASSVGLAGAYEQYF
TRBD2 TRBJ2-1 . TRBV20-1 TGCAGTGCCCCGTCGTCTGGGCTAGCGGCCTACAATGAGCAGTTCTTC CSAPSSGLAAYNEQFF
TRBD1 TRBJ2-3 few TRBV12-3/TRBV12-4 TGTGCCAGCAGTAGGGACAGTCTCACAGATACGCAGTATTTT CASSRDSLTDTQYF
. TRBJ2-7 . TRBV6-2/TRBV6-3 TGTGCCAGCAGCCGGATCGACAGGAACTACGAGCAGTACTTC CASSRIDRNYEQYF
. TRBJ1-1 . TRBV14 TGTGCCAGCAGCCAAGGGACTTACACTGAAGCTTTCTTT CASSQGTYTEAFF
TRBD2 TRBJ2-7 . TRBV20-1 TGCAGTGCTAGAGCAAGGACTAGTCTCGTCCGCGAGCAGTACTTC CSARARTSLVREQYF
. TRBJ2-7 . TRBV20-1 TGCAGGGCTAGAGACTCCCACGAGCAGTACTTC CRARDSHEQYF
TRBD1 TRBJ2-7 . TRBV20-1 TGCAGTGCTAAGGGGGCGCAGGGACCCTACGAGCAGTACTTC CSAKGAQGPYEQYF
. TRBJ1-4 . TRBV2 TGTGCCAGCAGGCCCCGAGAATTCGGAGGAAAACTGTTTTTT CASRPREFGGKLFF